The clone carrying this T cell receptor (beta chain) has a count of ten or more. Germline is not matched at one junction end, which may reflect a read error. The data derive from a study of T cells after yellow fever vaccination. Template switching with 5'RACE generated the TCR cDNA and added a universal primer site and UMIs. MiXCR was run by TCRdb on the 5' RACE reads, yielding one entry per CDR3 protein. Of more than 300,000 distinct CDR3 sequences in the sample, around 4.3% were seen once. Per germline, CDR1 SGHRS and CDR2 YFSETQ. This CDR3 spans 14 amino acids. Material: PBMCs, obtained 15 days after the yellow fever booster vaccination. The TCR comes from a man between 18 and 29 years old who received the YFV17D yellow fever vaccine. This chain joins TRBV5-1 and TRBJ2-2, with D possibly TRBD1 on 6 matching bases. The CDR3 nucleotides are TGTGCCAGCTCCCTAGGCCAGGGGACCGGGGAGCTGTTTTTT. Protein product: CASSLGQGTGELFF.